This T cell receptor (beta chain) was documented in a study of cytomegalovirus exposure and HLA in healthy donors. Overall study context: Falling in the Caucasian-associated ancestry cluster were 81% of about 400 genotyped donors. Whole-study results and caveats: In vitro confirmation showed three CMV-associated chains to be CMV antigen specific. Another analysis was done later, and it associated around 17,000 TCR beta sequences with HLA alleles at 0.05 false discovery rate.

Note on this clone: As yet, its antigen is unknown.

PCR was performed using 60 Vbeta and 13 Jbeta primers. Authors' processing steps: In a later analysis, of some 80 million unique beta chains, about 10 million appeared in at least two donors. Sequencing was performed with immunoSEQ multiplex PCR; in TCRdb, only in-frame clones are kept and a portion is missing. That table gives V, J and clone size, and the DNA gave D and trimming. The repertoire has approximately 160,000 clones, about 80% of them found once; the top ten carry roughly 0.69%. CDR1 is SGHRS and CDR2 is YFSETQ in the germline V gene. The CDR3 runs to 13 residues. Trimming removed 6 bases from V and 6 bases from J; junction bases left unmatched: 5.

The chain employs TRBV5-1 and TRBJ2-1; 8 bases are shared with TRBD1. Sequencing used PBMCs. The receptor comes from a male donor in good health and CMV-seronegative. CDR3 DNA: TGCGCCAGCAACGGACAGGGCGTCAATGAGCAGTTCTTC. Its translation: CASNGQGVNEQFF.